The 24 T cell receptor beta chains in this list originate from one sample, sequenced in a study of OX40 agonist ivuxolimab in advanced cancers. The method was immunoSEQ multiplex PCR; TCRdb's version includes in-frame clones alone and lacks a portion of them. The sample contains about 46,000 clones, 88% of which appear only once. The sequencing used CD4+ or CD8+ T cells sorted from blood, collected in a trial of the OX40 agonist ivuxolimab. The receptors were gathered from an adult with an advanced solid tumor such as melanoma, head and neck, liver or kidney cancer.

The table lists this clone with a few counts. The genes are TRBV19 and TRBJ1-1; TRBD1 is a possible D gene (6 bases). The CDR3 has 14 residues. Looked up from germline, CDR1 is LNHDA and CDR2 is SQIVND (reference sequence). The V end was cut by 7 bases, the J end by 2 bases, with 14 bases between. The CDR3 DNA reads as TGTGCCAGTACCACCAGGGGCCTTAACACTGAAGCTTTCTTT. Translated, it gives CASTTRGLNTEAFF.

The chain uses TRBV5-1 and TRBJ1-5, with unresolved D. V was shortened by 0 bases and J by 7 bases, with 5 bases between the two germline ends. In germline, CDR1 is SGHRS, CDR2 YFSETQ. CDR3 length equals 12 residues. This CDR3 reads CASSLARQPQHF. In DNA, the CDR3 is TGCGCCAGCAGCTTGGCCAGGCAGCCCCAGCATTTT.

This chain links TRBV7-3 with TRBJ2-7; unclear D gene. Germline lookup yields CDR1 SGHTA and CDR2 FQGTGA. V was shortened by 5 bases and J by 2 bases, with 10 bases between the two germline ends. This CDR3 has 13 amino acids. Here the CDR3 reads CASSVDWTYEQYF. The CDR3 DNA reads as TGTGCCAGCAGCGTCGACTGGACCTACGAGCAGTACTTC. Together with reference TRBV7-3 and TRBJ2-7, the CDR3 gives the full variable domain: GAGVSQTPSNKVTEKGKYVELRCDPISGHTALYWYRQSLGQGPEFLIYFQGTGAADDSGLPNDRFFAVRPEGSVSTLKIQRTERGDSAVYLCASSVDWTYEQYFGPGTRLTVT.

This chain links TRBV27 with TRBJ2-7; D is ambiguous. Germline V gene lookup returns CDR1 MNHEY and CDR2 SMNVEV (reference sequence). The CDR3 extends over 13 amino acids. Trimming left V 0 bases short and J 6 bases short, with 9 bases between. CDR3 residues: CASSLSILTEQYF. The CDR3 DNA reads as TGTGCCAGCAGTTTATCCATATTAACCGAGCAGTACTTC.

The genes are TRBV9 and TRBJ2-5; D perhaps matches TRBD1 (6 bases). Between the trimmed V and J ends, which lost 4 bases and 4 bases, there was a span of 17 bases. CDR1 is SGDLS and CDR2 is YYNGEE in the germline V gene. The CDR3 contains 15 residues. The CDR3 DNA is TGTGCCAGCAGCCCTGGACAGCTGGTCGGAGAGACCCAGTACTTC. Amino acids: CASSPGQLVGETQYF.

The chain has TRBV6-1 and TRBJ1-6; D ambiguous. Trimming removed 2 bases at V and 0 bases at J, with 8 bases between. Germline CDR1 is MNHNS and CDR2 is SASEGT. The CDR3 consists of 16 residues. The CDR3 loop is CASSEPGSSYNSPLHF. The CDR3 DNA is TGTGCCAGCAGTGAACCAGGCAGCTCCTATAATTCACCCCTCCACTTT.

This chain connects TRBV14 to TRBJ2-7, with no clear D. The CDR3 length is 14 residues. Germline V CDR1 and CDR2: SGHDN, FVKESK. The V and J ends lost 3 bases and 6 bases respectively, with 15 bases between them. CDR3: CASSHRGLGTEQYF. The CDR3 DNA sequence: TGTGCCAGCAGCCATAGAGGTCTGGGAACCGAGCAGTACTTC.

This clone was counted a single time. The chain combines TRBV7-2 with TRBJ2-3; 7 positions match TRBD1. The CDR3 totals 16 residues. V lost 5 bases and J lost 5; bases outside the gene matches: 13. The V gene's germline CDR1 is SGHTA and CDR2 FQGNSA. The CDR3: CASSPRQGGMGDTQYF. The CDR3 nucleotides are TGTGCCAGCAGCCCTCGACAGGGTGGTATGGGAGATACGCAGTATTTT.

The chain is built from TRBV9 and TRBJ2-1; 7 bases align to TRBD1. From germline, CDR1 is SGDLS and CDR2 YYNGEE. This CDR3 is built from 14 residues. V shed 3 bases, J shed 7 bases, and the junction held 7 bases outside the gene matches. The CDR3 is CASSGGQIGNEQFF. For the CDR3, the DNA is TGTGCCAGCAGCGGGGGACAGATAGGAAATGAGCAGTTCTTC.

The gene calls are TRBV6-5 and TRBJ2-5; no clear D. Trimming shortened V by 5 bases and J by 2 bases, and 15 bases separated the two germline ends. The CDR3 length is 15 residues. Germline loops: CDR1 MNHEY, CDR2 SVGAGI. The CDR3 region has the DNA TGTGCCAGCAGTGCTCCTTGGGCCGGGCAAGAGACCCAGTACTTC. Translation gives CASSAPWAGQETQYF.

The CDR3: CASGSPTKFLAGGLYEQYF. DNA for the CDR3: TGTGCTAGTGGTTCCCCCACCAAGTTCCTAGCGGGAGGCCTCTACGAGCAGTACTTC. V gene TRBV12-5 combines with J gene TRBJ2-7; TRBD2 matches at 11 bases. Germline CDR1 reads LGHNT; CDR2 reads FRNRAP. V shed 4 bases and J 3 bases; nucleotides not matched to a gene: 17. The CDR3 is made up of 19 amino acids.

The gene calls are TRBV5-1 and TRBJ1-4; D unclear. Between the trimmed V and J ends, which lost 2 bases and 0 bases, there was a span of 5 bases. This CDR3 contains 14 residues. Germline V CDR1 and CDR2: SGHRS, YFSETQ. The CDR3 DNA reads as TGCGCCAGCAGCTTAACTGCAACTAATGAAAAACTGTTTTTT. As protein: CASSLTATNEKLFF.

This chain links TRBV9 with TRBJ2-2; maybe TRBD1 (5 bases). The germline V and J ends were trimmed by 4 bases and 0 bases, with 13 bases remaining between them. CDR1 and CDR2 from the germline V gene are SGDLS and YYNGEE. The CDR3 runs 16 residues. CDR3 residues: CASSPRTLTNTGELFF. CDR3 nucleotides: TGTGCCAGCAGCCCGCGGACATTGACGAACACCGGGGAGCTGTTTTTT.

V usage is TRBV20-1 and J usage is TRBJ1-4; D gene unclear. The CDR3 covers 11 residues. Germline V gene sequence: CDR1 DFQATT, CDR2 SNEGSKA (reference sequence). With 6 bases removed from V and 8 bases from J, the gap between germline ends came to 10 bases. The CDR3 sequence: CSASSREKLFF. CDR3 in DNA: TGCAGTGCCAGTAGTAGGGAAAAACTGTTTTTT.

The CDR3 sequence: CASSFSSGGAPIEQFF. The CDR3 nucleotides read TGTGCCAGCAGCTTTAGTTCTGGGGGGGCCCCAATTGAGCAGTTCTTC. This rearrangement joins TRBV5-6 to TRBJ2-1; D is possibly TRBD2 (7 bases). V dropped 2 bases and J dropped 9 bases, with 21 bases sitting between them. CDR1 and CDR2 (germline): SGHDT, YYEEEE. The CDR3 is 16 residues long.

The chain links TRBV6-1 to TRBJ2-3, with D possibly being TRBD1 or TRBD2 (5 bases each). V lost 4 bases, J lost 5 bases, and 13 bases lay in between. This CDR3 has 14 amino acids. Germline V gene lookup returns CDR1 MNHNS and CDR2 SASEGT. CDR3 region: CASSGLTGGDTQYF. The DNA for the CDR3 is TGTGCCAGCAGTGGCCTTACTGGGGGAGATACGCAGTATTTT.

The V gene is TRBV5-6, the J gene TRBJ1-4; unclear D gene. V lost 2 bases to trimming and J lost 4 bases, with 3 bases between them. This CDR3 has 12 amino acids. CDR1 is SGHDT, CDR2 YYEEEE, per germline. CDR3 protein: CASSFSNEKLFF. The CDR3 nucleotides read TGTGCCAGCAGCTTCAGTAATGAAAAACTGTTTTTT.

The chain recombines TRBV7-3 with TRBJ2-2; TRBD2 matches 14 bases. V trimming: 0 bases; J trimming: 6 bases; junction bases outside the gene matches: 9. The length of the CDR3 is 19 residues. Germline V gene sequence: CDR1 SGHTA, CDR2 FQGTGA. The CDR3 coding sequence is TGTGCCAGCAGCTTAACCCTCGGGACTAGCGGGAGCAGGGCCGGGGAGCTGTTTTTT. Amino acids: CASSLTLGTSGSRAGELFF.

The V call is TRBV5-1, the J call TRBJ2-7; no clear D. The CDR3 consists of 13 residues. The V gene lost 4 bases and the J gene lost 2 bases, with 10 bases spanning the gap. Germline V CDR1 and CDR2: SGHRS, YFSETQ. The CDR3: CASSPEVPYEQYF. For the CDR3, the DNA is TGCGCCAGCAGCCCAGAGGTCCCCTACGAGCAGTACTTC.

The chain joins TRBV7-9 to TRBJ2-2; D unresolved. The CDR3 has 12 amino acids. The germline CDR1 and CDR2 sequences are SEHNR and FQNEAQ (reference sequence). Trimming left V 1 base short and J 6 bases short, with 3 bases between. CDR3 region: CASSLVPGELFF. CDR3 nucleotides: TGTGCCAGCAGCTTAGTACCCGGGGAGCTGTTTTTT.

This rearrangement joins TRBV5-1 to TRBJ2-3; 10 bases map to TRBD1. CDR1 and CDR2 from the germline V gene are SGHRS and YFSETQ. The CDR3 has 15 amino acids. The ends lost 2 bases at V and 3 bases at J; junction bases unmatched: 3. The CDR3 sequence: CASSFRDRGTDTQYF. CDR3 DNA: TGCGCCAGCAGCTTCCGGGACAGGGGTACAGATACGCAGTATTTT.

The rearrangement links TRBV28 to TRBJ1-5, with D tentatively TRBD1 (6 bases). Germline V gene sequence: CDR1 MDHEN, CDR2 SYDVKM. Trimming cost V 10 bases and J 4 bases, with 11 bases left between them. The length of the CDR3 is 12 residues. The CDR3 loop reads CATGTKNQPQHF. The CDR3 nucleotides are TGTGCCACCGGGACAAAGAATCAGCCCCAGCATTTT.

This chain uses TRBV6-1 with TRBJ2-1; 11 nucleotides agree with TRBD2. The germline gives CDR1 MNHNS, CDR2 SASEGT. Trimming removed 2 bases from V and 4 bases from J; junction bases left unmatched: 1. This CDR3 has 15 residues. CDR3 residues: CASSELAGGYNEQFF. DNA of the CDR3: TGTGCCAGCAGTGAACTAGCGGGGGGTTACAATGAGCAGTTCTTC.

This chain connects TRBV9 to TRBJ1-1; 9 bases are a match to TRBD1. This CDR3 is 14 amino acids long. Looked up from germline, CDR1 is SGDLS and CDR2 is YYNGEE. Trimming at V came to 4 bases and at J to 7 bases, leaving 8 bases not matched to a gene. CDR3 loop: CASSWGTGPDEAFF. DNA for the CDR3: TGTGCCAGCAGCTGGGGGACAGGGCCTGATGAAGCTTTCTTT.